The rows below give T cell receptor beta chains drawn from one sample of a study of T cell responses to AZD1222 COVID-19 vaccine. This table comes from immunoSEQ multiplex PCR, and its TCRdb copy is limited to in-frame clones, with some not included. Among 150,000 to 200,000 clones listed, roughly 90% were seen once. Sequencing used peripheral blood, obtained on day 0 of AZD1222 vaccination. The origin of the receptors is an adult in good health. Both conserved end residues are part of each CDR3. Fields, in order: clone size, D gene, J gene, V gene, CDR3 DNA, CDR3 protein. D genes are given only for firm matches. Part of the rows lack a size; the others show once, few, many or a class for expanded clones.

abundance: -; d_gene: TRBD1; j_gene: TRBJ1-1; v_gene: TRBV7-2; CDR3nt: TGTGCCAGCAGCTCTTCGGACAGGGCTTTCTTT; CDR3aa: CASSSSDRAFF
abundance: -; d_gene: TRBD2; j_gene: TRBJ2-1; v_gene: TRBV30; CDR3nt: TGTGCCTGGTTTAGCGGGTACAATGAGCAGTTCTTC; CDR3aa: CAWFSGYNEQFF
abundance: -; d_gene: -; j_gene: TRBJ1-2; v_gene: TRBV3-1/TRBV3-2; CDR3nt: TGTGCCAGCAGCCAAGGGCAGGGGAACGGCTACACCTTC; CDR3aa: CASSQGQGNGYTF
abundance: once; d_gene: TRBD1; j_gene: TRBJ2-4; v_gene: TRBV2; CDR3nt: TGTGCCAGCAGGTCCGGGACAGCAATAAACATTCAGTACTTC; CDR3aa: CASRSGTAINIQYF
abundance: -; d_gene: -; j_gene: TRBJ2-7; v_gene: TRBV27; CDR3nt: TGTGCCATACAGGACTCGCTCGTCAGCTCCTACGAGCAGTACTTC; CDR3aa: CAIQDSLVSSYEQYF
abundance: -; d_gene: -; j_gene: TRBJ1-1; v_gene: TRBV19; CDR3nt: TGTGCCAGTAGTAGCGGGGGCACACACACTGAAGCTTTCTTT; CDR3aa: CASSSGGTHTEAFF
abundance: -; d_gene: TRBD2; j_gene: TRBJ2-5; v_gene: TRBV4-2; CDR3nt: TGTGCCAGCAGCCAAGATCGAGCGGGGGCCCAAGAGACCCAGTACTTC; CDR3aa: CASSQDRAGAQETQYF
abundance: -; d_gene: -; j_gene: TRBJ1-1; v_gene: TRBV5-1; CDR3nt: TGCGCCAGCAGCTTGTACGGCGGAATGAACACTGAAGCTTTCTTT; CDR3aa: CASSLYGGMNTEAFF
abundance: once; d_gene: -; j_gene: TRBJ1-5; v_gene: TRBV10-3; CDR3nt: TGTGCCATCAGTGGGGACACCCGCAATCAGCCCCAGCATTTT; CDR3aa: CAISGDTRNQPQHF
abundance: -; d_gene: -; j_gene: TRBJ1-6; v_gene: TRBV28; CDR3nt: TGTGCCAGCAGTAAGCCGGGCCCCAATTCACCCCTCCACTTT; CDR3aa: CASSKPGPNSPLHF